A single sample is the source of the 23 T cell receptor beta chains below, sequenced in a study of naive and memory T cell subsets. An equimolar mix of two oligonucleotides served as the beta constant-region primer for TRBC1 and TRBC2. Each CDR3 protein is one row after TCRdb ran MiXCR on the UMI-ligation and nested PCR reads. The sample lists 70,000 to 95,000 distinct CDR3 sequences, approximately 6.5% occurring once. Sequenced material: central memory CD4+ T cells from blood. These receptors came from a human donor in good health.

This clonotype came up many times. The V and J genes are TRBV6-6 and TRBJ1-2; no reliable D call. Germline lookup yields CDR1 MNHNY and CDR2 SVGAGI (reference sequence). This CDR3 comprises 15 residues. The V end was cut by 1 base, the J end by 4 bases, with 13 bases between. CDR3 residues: CASSYLGQPAYGYTF. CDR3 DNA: TGTGCCAGCAGTTACTTAGGCCAGCCAGCCTATGGCTACACCTTC.

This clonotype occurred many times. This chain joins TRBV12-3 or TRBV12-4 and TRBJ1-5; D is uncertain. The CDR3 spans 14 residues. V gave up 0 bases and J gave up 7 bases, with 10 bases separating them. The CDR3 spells CASSLAADGQPQHF. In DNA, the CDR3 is TGTGCCAGCAGTTTAGCTGCGGACGGCCAGCCCCAGCATTTT.

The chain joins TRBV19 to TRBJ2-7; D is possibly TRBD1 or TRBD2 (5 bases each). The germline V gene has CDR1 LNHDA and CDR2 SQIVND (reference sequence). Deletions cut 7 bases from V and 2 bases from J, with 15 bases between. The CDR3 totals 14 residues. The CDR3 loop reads CASTLGTNAYEQYF. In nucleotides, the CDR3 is TGTGCCAGTACCCTCGGGACGAACGCCTACGAGCAGTACTTC.

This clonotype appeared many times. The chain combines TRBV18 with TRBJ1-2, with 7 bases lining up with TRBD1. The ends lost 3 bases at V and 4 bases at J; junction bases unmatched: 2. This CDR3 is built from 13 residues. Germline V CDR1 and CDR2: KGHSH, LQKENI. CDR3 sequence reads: CASSPTGPYGYTF. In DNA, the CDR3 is TGTGCCAGCTCACCGACAGGGCCCTATGGCTACACCTTC.

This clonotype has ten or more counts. In DNA, the CDR3 is TGCAGCGGGTGGGGACCTAACTATGGCTACACCTTC. This sequence encodes CSGWGPNYGYTF. The chain carries TRBV29-1 and TRBJ1-2; the D gene is possibly TRBD1 (5 bases). The CDR3 has 12 residues. From germline, CDR1 is SQVTM and CDR2 ANQGSEA. Trimming cost V 7 bases and J 0 bases, with 9 bases left between them.

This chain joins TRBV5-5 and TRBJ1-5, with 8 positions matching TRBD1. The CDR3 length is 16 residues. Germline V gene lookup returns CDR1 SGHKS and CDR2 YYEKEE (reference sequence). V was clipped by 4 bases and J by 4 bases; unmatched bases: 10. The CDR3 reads CASSPTSGQGNQPQHF. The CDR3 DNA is TGTGCCAGCAGCCCGACATCCGGACAGGGTAATCAGCCCCAGCATTTT.

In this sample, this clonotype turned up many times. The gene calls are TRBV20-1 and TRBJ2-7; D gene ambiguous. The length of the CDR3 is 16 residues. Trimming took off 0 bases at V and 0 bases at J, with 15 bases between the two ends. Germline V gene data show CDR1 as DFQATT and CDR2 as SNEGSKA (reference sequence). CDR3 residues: CSARDWYLASSYEQYF. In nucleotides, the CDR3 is TGCAGTGCTAGAGATTGGTATTTGGCTAGCTCCTACGAGCAGTACTTC.

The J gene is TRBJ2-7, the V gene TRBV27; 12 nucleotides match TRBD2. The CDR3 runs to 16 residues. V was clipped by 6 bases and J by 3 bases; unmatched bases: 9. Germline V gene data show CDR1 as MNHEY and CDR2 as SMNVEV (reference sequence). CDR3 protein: CASRLKTSGRFYEQYF. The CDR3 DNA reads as TGTGCCAGCAGACTTAAGACTAGCGGGAGATTCTACGAGCAGTACTTC.

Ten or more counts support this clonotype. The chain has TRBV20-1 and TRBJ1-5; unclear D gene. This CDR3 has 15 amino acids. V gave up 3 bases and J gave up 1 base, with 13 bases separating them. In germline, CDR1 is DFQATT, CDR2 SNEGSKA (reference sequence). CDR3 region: CSASRPAQSNQPQHF. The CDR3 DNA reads TGCAGTGCTAGTAGGCCAGCGCAGAGCAATCAGCCCCAGCATTTT.

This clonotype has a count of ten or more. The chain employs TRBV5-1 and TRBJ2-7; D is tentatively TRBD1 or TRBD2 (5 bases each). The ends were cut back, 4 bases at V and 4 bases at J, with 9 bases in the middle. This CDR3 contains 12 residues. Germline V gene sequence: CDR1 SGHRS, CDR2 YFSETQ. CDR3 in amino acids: CASSPGTYEQYF. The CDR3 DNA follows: TGCGCCAGCAGCCCAGGGACGTACGAGCAGTACTTC.

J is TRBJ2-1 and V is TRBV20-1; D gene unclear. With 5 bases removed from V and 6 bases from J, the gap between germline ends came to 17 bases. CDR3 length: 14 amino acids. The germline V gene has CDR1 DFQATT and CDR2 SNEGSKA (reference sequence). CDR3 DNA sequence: TGCAGTGCTCCCCAAGTGAGGTATTCCAATGAGCAGTTCTTC. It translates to CSAPQVRYSNEQFF.

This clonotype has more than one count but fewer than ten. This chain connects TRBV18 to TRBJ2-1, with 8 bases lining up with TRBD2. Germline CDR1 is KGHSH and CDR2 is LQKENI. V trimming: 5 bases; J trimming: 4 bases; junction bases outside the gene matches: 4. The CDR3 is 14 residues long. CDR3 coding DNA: TGTGCCAGCTCAGAGGCTAGCGGGTACAATGAGCAGTTCTTC. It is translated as CASSEASGYNEQFF.

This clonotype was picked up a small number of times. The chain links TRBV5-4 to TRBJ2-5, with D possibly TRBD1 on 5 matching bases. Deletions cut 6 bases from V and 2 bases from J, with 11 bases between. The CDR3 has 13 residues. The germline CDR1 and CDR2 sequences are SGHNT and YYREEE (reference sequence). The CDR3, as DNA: TGTGCCAGCAAGAAGGGGATACAAGAGACCCAGTACTTC. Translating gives CASKKGIQETQYF.

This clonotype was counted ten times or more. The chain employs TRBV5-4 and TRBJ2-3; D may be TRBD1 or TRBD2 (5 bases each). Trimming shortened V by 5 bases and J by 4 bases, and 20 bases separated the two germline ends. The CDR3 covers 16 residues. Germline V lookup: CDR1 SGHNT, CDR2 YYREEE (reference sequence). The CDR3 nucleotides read TGTGCCAGCAGTTTGCCGGGACGATCGGGTTCAGATACGCAGTATTTT. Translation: CASSLPGRSGSDTQYF.

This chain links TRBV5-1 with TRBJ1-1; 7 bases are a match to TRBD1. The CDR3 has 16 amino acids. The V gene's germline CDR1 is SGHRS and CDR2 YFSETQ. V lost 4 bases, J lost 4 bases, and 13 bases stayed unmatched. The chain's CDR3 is CASSRSTGAGGTEAFF. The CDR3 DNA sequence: TGCGCCAGCAGCCGTAGCACAGGGGCCGGCGGCACTGAAGCTTTCTTT.

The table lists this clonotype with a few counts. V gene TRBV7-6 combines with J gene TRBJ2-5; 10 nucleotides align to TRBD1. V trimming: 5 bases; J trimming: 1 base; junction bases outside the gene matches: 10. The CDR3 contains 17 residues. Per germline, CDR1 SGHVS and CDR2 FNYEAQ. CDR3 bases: TGTGCCAGCAGCCGTAGGGACAGGGGTTTTACCCAAGAGACCCAGTACTTC. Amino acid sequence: CASSRRDRGFTQETQYF.

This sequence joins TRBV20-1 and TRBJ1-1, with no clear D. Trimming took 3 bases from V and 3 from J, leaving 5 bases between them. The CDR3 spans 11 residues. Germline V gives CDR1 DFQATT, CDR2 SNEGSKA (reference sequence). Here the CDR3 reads CSARWDTEAFF. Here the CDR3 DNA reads TGCAGTGCTAGGTGGGACACTGAAGCTTTCTTT.

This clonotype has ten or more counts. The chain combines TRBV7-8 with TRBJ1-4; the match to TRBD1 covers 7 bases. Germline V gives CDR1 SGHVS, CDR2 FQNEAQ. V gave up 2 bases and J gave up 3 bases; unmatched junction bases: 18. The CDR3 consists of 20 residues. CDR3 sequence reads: CASSLFRDGAGGLANEKLFF. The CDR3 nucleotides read TGTGCCAGCAGCTTATTCCGGGACGGGGCAGGGGGTCTGGCTAATGAAAAACTGTTTTTT.

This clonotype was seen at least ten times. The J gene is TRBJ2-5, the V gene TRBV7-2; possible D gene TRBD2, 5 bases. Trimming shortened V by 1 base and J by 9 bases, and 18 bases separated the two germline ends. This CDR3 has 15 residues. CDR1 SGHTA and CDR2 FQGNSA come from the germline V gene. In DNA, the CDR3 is TGTGCCAGCAGCTTAGATCCCAGCGGCCTTAGGGCCCAGTACTTC. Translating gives CASSLDPSGLRAQYF.

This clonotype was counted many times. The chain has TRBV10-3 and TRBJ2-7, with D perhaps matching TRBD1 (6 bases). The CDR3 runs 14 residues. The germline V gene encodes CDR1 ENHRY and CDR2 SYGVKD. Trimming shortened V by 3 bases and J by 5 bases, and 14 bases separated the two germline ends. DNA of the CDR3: TGTGCCATCAGTGATGGACAGCTGGAGAACGAGCAGTACTTC. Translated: CAISDGQLENEQYF.

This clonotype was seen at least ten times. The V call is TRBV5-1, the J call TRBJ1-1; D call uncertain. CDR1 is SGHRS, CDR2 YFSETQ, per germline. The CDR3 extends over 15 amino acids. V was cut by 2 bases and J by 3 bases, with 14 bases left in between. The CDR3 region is CASSLETPSHTEAFF. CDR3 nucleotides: TGCGCCAGCAGCTTAGAGACTCCCTCGCACACTGAAGCTTTCTTT.

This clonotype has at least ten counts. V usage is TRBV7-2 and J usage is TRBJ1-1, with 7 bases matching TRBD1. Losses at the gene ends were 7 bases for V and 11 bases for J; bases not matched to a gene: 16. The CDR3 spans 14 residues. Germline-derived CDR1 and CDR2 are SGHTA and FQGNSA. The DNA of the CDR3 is TGTGCCAGCAAGCTCCTCGAGACAGGGAGAGGCGCTTTCTTT. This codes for CASKLLETGRGAFF.

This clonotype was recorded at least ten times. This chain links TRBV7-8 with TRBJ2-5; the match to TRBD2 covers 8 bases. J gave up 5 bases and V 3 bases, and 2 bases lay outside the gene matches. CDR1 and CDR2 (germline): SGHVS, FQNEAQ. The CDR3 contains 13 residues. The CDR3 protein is CASSFSGAETQYF. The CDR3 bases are TGTGCCAGCAGCTTTAGCGGGGCTGAGACCCAGTACTTC. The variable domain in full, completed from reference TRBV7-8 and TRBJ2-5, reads GAGVSQSPRYKVAKRGQDVALRCDPISGHVSLFWYQQALGQGPEFLTYFQNEAQLDKSGLPSDRFFAERPEGSVSTLKIQRTQQEDSAVYLCASSFSGAETQYFGPGTRLLVL.